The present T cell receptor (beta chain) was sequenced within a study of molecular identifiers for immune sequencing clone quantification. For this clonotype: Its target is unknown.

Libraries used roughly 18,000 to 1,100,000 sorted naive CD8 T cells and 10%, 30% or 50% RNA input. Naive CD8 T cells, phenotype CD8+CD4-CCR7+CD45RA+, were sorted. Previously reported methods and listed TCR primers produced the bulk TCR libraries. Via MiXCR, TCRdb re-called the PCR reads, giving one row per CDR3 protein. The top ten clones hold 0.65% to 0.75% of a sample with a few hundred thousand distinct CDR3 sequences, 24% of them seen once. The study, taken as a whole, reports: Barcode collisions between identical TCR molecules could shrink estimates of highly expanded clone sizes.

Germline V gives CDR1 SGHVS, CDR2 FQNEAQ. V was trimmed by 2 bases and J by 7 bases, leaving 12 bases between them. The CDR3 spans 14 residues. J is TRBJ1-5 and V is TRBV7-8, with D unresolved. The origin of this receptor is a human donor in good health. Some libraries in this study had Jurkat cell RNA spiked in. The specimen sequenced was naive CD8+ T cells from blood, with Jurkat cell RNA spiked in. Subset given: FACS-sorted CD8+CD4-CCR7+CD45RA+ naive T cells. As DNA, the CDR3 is TGTGCCAGCAGCTTAAGAGGCCCCAACCAGCCCCAGCATTTT. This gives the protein CASSLRGPNQPQHF.